One T cell receptor (beta chain) is described in this entry. The sample originates from a study of T cells after yellow fever vaccination. TCRdb independently ran MiXCR on the 5' RACE reads; one entry per CDR3 protein. This repertoire shows some 560,000 distinct CDR3 sequences, around 16% found once; its top ten account for approximately 15%. Trimming pared 4 bases from V and 3 bases from J, leaving 5 bases between. Germline-derived CDR1 and CDR2 are ENHRY and SYGVKD. The CDR3 runs to 12 residues. V is TRBV10-3 and J is TRBJ2-3, with D uncertain. This sequence originates from a man between 18 and 35 years old who received the YFV17D yellow fever vaccine. The material was PBMCs, obtained 5 days after the first yellow fever vaccination. This chain's CDR3 is CAISGGTDTQYF. In nucleotides, the CDR3 is TGTGCCATCAGTGGGGGAACAGATACGCAGTATTTT.